The clone carrying this TCR beta chain was counted a single time. Its target is not known. This sample was taken from a study of long-term antiretroviral therapy in people with HIV. Study-wide findings and caveats: HIV repertoires spanned narrower CDR3 length ranges than controls. For ART adherence, viral resistance and therapy changes, no data were available.

The assay used was immunoSEQ (version v3.0), run at survey level. Here immunoSEQ multiplex PCR was the method, and the copy in TCRdb shows in-frame clones only, minus some. This repertoire shows 20,000 to 30,000 clones, roughly 89% found once; its top ten account for approximately 9.3%. The TCR originated in a man aged 45 to 65 with HIV. The specimen comprised unsorted PBMCs, sampled 1.8 years before starting antiretroviral therapy.

The CDR3 loop is CASSPQVDTQYF. In DNA, the CDR3 is TGTGCCAGCAGCCCCCAGGTAGATACGCAGTATTTT. This chain joins TRBV5-4 and TRBJ2-3; D gene ambiguous. Per the germline V gene, CDR1 is SGHNT and CDR2 is YYREEE (reference sequence). This CDR3 comprises 12 residues. V was clipped by 4 bases and J by 5 bases, with 8 bases between them.